These T cell receptor beta chains were read from a single sample in a study of shared clonotypes between healthy human individuals. The assay was immunoSEQ multiplex PCR, and TCRdb's table has in-frame clones only and misses some. The repertoire consists of under 550,000 clones, with 90% to 96% occurring once and the leading ten covering about 0.054%. Specimen: naive CD4+ T cells sorted from blood. Every receptor here comes from a woman younger than 45 in good health. Each CDR3 is given without its conserved first and last residue. The order of the fields is CDR3 protein, clone size, V gene, J gene. Clone size appears in some rows only: once, few, many, or a class for an expanded clone.

ASSLSTVETQY,.,TRBV7-2,TRBJ2-5
ASSPAADDTQY,.,TRBV7-2,TRBJ2-3
ATSRDPSTYEQY,.,TRBV15,TRBJ2-7
ASSEGLRRGHEQY,.,TRBV6-1,TRBJ2-7
SALQGPYEQY,.,TRBV29-1,TRBJ2-7
ASSLAAGQAF,.,TRBV5-8,TRBJ1-1
ASSLNVDEQF,.,TRBV5-1,TRBJ2-1
ASSPRGADTQY,.,TRBV11-1,TRBJ2-3
ASRDSMYGH,.,TRBV19,TRBJ1-5
AGSGPRDTQY,.,TRBV7-9,TRBJ2-3
ASRIARDTEAF,.,TRBV2,TRBJ1-1
ASRAGLAGFNEQF,.,TRBV5-1,TRBJ2-1
ASSSSDRYTEAF,once,TRBV27,TRBJ1-1
ASSPSGGGNYEQY,.,TRBV28,TRBJ2-7
ASSRTGRNYGYT,.,TRBV28,TRBJ1-2
ASSLAGPGYNEQF,.,TRBV28,TRBJ2-1
ASSQSGQADYEQY,.,TRBV6-7,.
ASSSSGDSYEQY,.,TRBV9,.
ASIAGDHEQY,.,TRBV7-9,.
ASSFGLSYEQY,.,TRBV5-1,TRBJ2-7
ASSPPGAGLGETQY,.,TRBV9,TRBJ2-5
ASRGYPTNEKLF,.,TRBV9,TRBJ1-4
ASTKSTTGLASEQY,.,TRBV6-6,TRBJ2-7
ASSQAGQRLQETQY,.,TRBV4-1,TRBJ2-5
ASSPSGRGTYNEQF,.,TRBV28,TRBJ2-1
ASSEGPGQASEQY,.,TRBV9,TRBJ2-7
AWASDRVQNIQY,.,TRBV30,TRBJ2-4
ASTSQGVYEQY,.,TRBV10-2,TRBJ2-7
ASSLKGIARSSYNEQF,.,TRBV28,TRBJ2-1
ASGVMNTEAF,.,TRBV28,TRBJ1-1
ASSHNGAGQPQH,.,TRBV7-9,TRBJ1-5
ASSLGGRGTDTQY,.,TRBV5-1,TRBJ2-3
ASSLRGVGANVLT,.,TRBV13,TRBJ2-6
ASSLEYNQPQH,.,TRBV11-2,TRBJ1-5
ASSLQGASGNTIY,.,TRBV4-2,TRBJ1-3
AIRGQRESTDTQY,.,TRBV10-3,TRBJ2-3
ASSVLAGEETQY,.,TRBV9,TRBJ2-5
ASRLGGWVGEQY,.,TRBV28,TRBJ2-7
ASSSRGPPYEQY,once,TRBV28,.
ASSLRYEQY,.,TRBV28,TRBJ2-7
ASSWTDLSSYNEQF,.,TRBV5-8,TRBJ2-1
ASSPEEGYQPQH,.,TRBV18,TRBJ1-5
ASSSFGGPDTQY,.,TRBV9,TRBJ2-3
SVDEGKLF,.,TRBV29-1,TRBJ1-4
ASSSLGGENQPQH,.,TRBV7-6,TRBJ1-5
ASSSDSPERAF,.,TRBV18,TRBJ1-1